The 12 T cell receptor beta chains below all came from one sample that was sequenced in a study of graft-versus-host responses after intestinal transplantation. Measured with immunoSEQ multiplex PCR; TCRdb has only the in-frame clones, and not every one. The sample yields about 88,000 clones, about 95% seen once. These receptors have no known antigen. The specimen was unstimulated CD4+ T cells sorted from spleen or lymph node cells, collected before transplant. The receptors were gathered from a human donor who was the organ donor for an intestinal transplant.

This sequence joins TRBV19 and TRBJ2-1, with 11 bases matching TRBD1. The CDR3 consists of 15 residues. V trimming: 7 bases; J trimming: 7 bases; junction bases outside the gene matches: 9. Germline V gene data show CDR1 as LNHDA and CDR2 as SQIVND (reference sequence). CDR3 residues: CASTVAGQGGNEQFF. The DNA of the CDR3 is TGTGCCAGTACCGTAGCGGGACAGGGGGGGAATGAGCAGTTCTTC.

The chain is built from TRBV6-1 and TRBJ2-1; unclear D gene. The CDR3 is 12 residues long. V lost 4 bases and J 6 bases, leaving 7 bases between the germline ends. Germline-derived CDR1 and CDR2 are MNHNS and SASEGT. CDR3 bases: TGTGCCAGCAGTGCCTGGGGCAATGAGCAGTTCTTC. It translates to CASSAWGNEQFF.

The rearrangement uses TRBV13 and TRBJ1-6; D remains unclear. From germline, CDR1 is PRHDT and CDR2 FYEKMQ (reference sequence). This CDR3 is 13 amino acids long. Between the trimmed V and J ends, which lost 8 bases and 8 bases, there was a span of 13 bases. CDR3 in DNA: TGTGCCAGCGGGATTTTACCTTATTCACCCCTCCACTTT. This encodes CASGILPYSPLHF. The variable domain in full, with the rest retrieved from reference TRBV13 and TRBJ1-6, is AAGVIQSPRHLIKEKRETATLKCYPIPRHDTVYWYQQGPGQDPQFLISFYEKMQSDKGSIPDRFSAQQFSDYHSELNMSSLELGDSALYFCASGILPYSPLHFGNGTRLTVT.

The rearrangement uses TRBV15 and TRBJ2-7; 8 nucleotides align to TRBD1. The CDR3 runs to 23 residues. From germline, CDR1 is LNHNV and CDR2 YYDKDF (reference sequence). V lost 0 bases to trimming and J lost 0 bases; unmatched junction nucleotides: 25. The CDR3 loop is CATSRDFWAYQPGQETDSYEQYF. CDR3 bases: TGTGCCACCAGCAGAGATTTTTGGGCCTACCAGCCGGGACAGGAAACCGACTCCTACGAGCAGTACTTC.

This clone was detected once. The genes are TRBV11-2 and TRBJ2-7; D may be TRBD1 (5 bases). Trimming shortened V by 3 bases and J by 0 bases, and 21 bases separated the two germline ends. Germline values: CDR1 SGHAT, CDR2 FQNNGV. This CDR3 comprises 18 residues. CDR3 loop: CASSFSFSRGQSSYEQYF. For the CDR3, the DNA is TGTGCCAGCAGCTTCTCCTTTTCAAGGGGCCAGAGCTCCTACGAGCAGTACTTC.

A single count supports this clone. The same CDR3 is also encoded by other DNA sequences in this sample. The V and J genes are TRBV28 and TRBJ1-2; 8 bases fit TRBD1. With V trimmed by 6 bases and J by 4 bases, 1 base remained unmatched. The germline gives CDR1 MDHEN, CDR2 SYDVKM. There are 12 residues in the CDR3. The CDR3: CASSGTGYGYTF. CDR3 coding DNA: TGTGCCAGCAGCGGGACAGGCTATGGCTACACCTTC.

The chain employs TRBV7-9 and TRBJ1-5, with D perhaps TRBD1 (5 bases). The V gene's germline CDR1 is SEHNR and CDR2 FQNEAQ (reference sequence). This CDR3 comprises 14 residues. Trimming stripped 1 base from V and 8 bases from J, with 12 bases between. This CDR3 reads CASSLVGDYEPQHF. The CDR3 coding sequence is TGTGCCAGCAGCTTAGTAGGGGATTATGAGCCCCAGCATTTT.

The chain recombines TRBV11-3 with TRBJ2-5, with 7 bases fitting TRBD1. The CDR3 extends over 16 amino acids. Germline assignment: CDR1 SGHNT and CDR2 YENEEA. The V and J ends lost 5 bases and 1 base, in that order; junction bases with no gene match: 10. CDR3: CASSPTVGTVQETQYF. The CDR3 nucleotides read TGTGCCAGCAGCCCCACCGTTGGGACAGTCCAAGAGACCCAGTACTTC.

This clone was observed a single time. The chain is built from TRBV9 and TRBJ2-1; TRBD1 agrees at 9 bases. After removal of 2 bases from V and 4 bases from J, the junction contained 4 bases not matched to a gene. The CDR3 extends over 15 amino acids. Looked up from germline, CDR1 is SGDLS and CDR2 is YYNGEE. CDR3 nucleotide sequence: TGTGCCAGCAGCGTGGGACAGGGATTTTACAATGAGCAGTTCTTC. As protein: CASSVGQGFYNEQFF.

The sample holds a few counts of this clone. The rearrangement uses TRBV1 and TRBJ1-2; the table calls TRBD1, which could not be checked here. TRBV1 is marked as a pseudogene. The CDR3 has 16 amino acids. For the CDR3, the DNA is TGCACCAGCAGCCAAGACCCTCGACAGGGAGCTCGCGGCTACACCTTC. This codes for CTSSQDPRQGARGYTF.

This chain uses TRBV5-1 with TRBJ1-4; TRBD1 is a possible D gene (6 bases). Per the germline V gene, CDR1 is SGHRS and CDR2 is YFSETQ. V dropped 4 bases and J dropped 5 bases, with 18 bases sitting between them. This CDR3 has 16 amino acids. The CDR3 loop reads CASSPTPGVRNEKLFF. In DNA form, the CDR3 reads TGCGCCAGCAGCCCCACGCCAGGGGTTAGGAATGAAAAACTGTTTTTT. The whole variable domain, remainder taken from reference TRBV5-1 and TRBJ1-4, is KAGVTQTPRYLIKTRGQQVTLSCSPISGHRSVSWYQQTPGQGLQFLFEYFSETQRNKGNFPGRFSGRQFSNSRSEMNVSTLELGDSALYLCASSPTPGVRNEKLFFGSGTQLSVL.

V gene TRBV5-1 combines with J gene TRBJ2-7, with 8 positions matching TRBD2. Germline V gene sequence: CDR1 SGHRS, CDR2 YFSETQ. Trimming took 4 bases from V and 7 from J; bases not matched to a gene: 13. CDR3 length equals 15 residues. CDR3 residues: CASSPGWGLVREQYF. DNA for the CDR3: TGCGCCAGCAGCCCTGGGTGGGGACTAGTACGGGAGCAGTACTTC.